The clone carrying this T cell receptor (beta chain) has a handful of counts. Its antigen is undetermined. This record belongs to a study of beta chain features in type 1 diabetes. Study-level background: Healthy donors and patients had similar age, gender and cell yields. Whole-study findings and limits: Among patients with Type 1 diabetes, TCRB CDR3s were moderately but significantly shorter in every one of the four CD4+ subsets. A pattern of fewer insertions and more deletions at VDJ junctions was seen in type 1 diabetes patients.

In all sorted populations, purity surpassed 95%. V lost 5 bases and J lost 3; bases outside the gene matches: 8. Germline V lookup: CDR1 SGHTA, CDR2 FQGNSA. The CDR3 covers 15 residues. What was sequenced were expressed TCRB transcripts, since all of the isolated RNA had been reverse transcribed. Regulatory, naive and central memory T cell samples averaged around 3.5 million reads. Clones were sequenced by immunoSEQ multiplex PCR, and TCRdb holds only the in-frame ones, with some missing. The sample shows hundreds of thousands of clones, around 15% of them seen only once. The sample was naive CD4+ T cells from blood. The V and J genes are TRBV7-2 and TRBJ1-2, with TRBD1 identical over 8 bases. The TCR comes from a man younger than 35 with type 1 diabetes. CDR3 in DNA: TGTGCCAGCAGCCCAGGGGGCCTAACCTACTATGGCTACACCTTC. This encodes CASSPGGLTYYGYTF.